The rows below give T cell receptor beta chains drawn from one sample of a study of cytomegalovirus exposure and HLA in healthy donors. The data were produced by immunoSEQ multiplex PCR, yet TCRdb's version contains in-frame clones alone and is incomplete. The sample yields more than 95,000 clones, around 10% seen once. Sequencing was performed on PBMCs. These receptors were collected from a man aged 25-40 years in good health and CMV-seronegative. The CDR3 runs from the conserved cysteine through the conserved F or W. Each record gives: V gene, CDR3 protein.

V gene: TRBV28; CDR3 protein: CASSFTGVGGNQPQHF
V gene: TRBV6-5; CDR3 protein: CASSYSREPYEQYF
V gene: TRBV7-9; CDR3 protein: CASSSSGQETQYF
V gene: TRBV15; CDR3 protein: CATSRGGQGRGSNQPQHF
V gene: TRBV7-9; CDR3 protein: CASSPAGTTYGYTF
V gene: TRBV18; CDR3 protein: CASSQVAGGADTQYF
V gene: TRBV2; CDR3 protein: CASSERASGHNEQFF
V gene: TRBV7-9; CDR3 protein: CASSILLYGYTF
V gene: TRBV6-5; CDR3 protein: CASRHRGAYEQYF
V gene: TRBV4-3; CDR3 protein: CASSQVRTGALRDTQYF
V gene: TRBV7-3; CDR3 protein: CASSLSGGKAYEQYF
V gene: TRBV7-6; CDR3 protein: CASSLAGQVNEQYF
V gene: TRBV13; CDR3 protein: CASSFGGGADTEAFF
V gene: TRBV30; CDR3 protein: CAWSVRRDRGYGYTF
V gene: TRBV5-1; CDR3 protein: CASRVDRPNTGELFF
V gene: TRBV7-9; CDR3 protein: CASSLIAGDTDTQYF
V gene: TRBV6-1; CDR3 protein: CASSELRTGGPEAFF
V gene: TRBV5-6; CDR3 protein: CASSSRRQGTNTGELFF
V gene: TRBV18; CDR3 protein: CASHTGLGANVLTF
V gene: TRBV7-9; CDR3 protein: CASSLTGYEQYF
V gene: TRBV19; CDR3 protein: CASTEGGRTYNEQFF
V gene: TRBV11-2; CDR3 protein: CASSLAADPKGSYEQYF
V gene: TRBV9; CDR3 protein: CASSVQAGQETQYF
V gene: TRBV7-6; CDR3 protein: CASSLGFGTGDPTNEKLFF
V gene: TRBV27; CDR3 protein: CASSRDRESSYNEQFF
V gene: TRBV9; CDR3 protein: CASSVDGLSGNTIYF
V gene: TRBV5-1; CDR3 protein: CASSYLNSYEQYF
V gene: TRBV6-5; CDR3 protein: CASQVSAATDTQYF
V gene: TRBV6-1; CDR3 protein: CASGLARSEQYF